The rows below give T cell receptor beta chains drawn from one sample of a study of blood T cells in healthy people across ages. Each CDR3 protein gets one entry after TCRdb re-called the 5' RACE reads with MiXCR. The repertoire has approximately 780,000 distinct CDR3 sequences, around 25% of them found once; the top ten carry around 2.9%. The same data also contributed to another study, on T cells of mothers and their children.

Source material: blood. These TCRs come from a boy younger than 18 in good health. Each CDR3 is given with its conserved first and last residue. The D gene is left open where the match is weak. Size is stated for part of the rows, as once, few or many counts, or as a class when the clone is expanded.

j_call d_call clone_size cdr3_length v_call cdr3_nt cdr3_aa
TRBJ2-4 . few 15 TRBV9 TGTGCCAGCAGCGTATCATACGTAGCCAAAAACATTCAGTACTTC CASSVSYVAKNIQYF
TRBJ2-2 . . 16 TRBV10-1 TGCGCCAGCAGTGATCCTTGGGTCGGAAACACCGGGGAGCTGTTTTTT CASSDPWVGNTGELFF
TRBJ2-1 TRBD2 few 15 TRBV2 TGTGCCAGCAGCCCACTAGCGGGGGGGGAAAATGAGCAGTTCTTC CASSPLAGGENEQFF
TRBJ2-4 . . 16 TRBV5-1 TGCGCCAGCAGCTTGGCCCCCAGCTTAGCCAAAAACATTCAGTACTTC CASSLAPSLAKNIQYF
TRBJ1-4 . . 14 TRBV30 TGTGCCTGGAGTTATGGGGGAACTAATGAAAAACTGTTTTTT CAWSYGGTNEKLFF
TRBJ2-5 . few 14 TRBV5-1 TGCGCCAGCAGCTTGGACGCGGTGGGAGAGACCCAGTACTTC CASSLDAVGETQYF
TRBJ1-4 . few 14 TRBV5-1 TGCGCCAGCAGCGGGACACCAACTAATGAAAAACTGTTTTTT CASSGTPTNEKLFF
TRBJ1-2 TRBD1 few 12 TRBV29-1 TGCAGCGGGGGGGACAGGGACGATGGCTACACCTTC CSGGDRDDGYTF
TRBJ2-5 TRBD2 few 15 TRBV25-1 TGTGCCAGCAGTACTATGGGACTACCGGAGGAGACCCAGTACTTC CASSTMGLPEETQYF
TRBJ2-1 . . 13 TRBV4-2 TGTGCCAGCAGCCCAGTCTCGGCGGGTGAGCAGTTCTTC CASSPVSAGEQFF
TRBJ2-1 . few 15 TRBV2 TGTGCCAGCAGTGAACCAGAAAGTCCCTACAATGAGCAGTTCTTC CASSEPESPYNEQFF
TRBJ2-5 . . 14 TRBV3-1 TGTGCCAGCCGGGGACCGGGGGGCGAAGAGACCCAGTACTTC CASRGPGGEETQYF
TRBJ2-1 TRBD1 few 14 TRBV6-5 TGTGCCAGCAGTTACTTGGACAGGGCTTATGAGCAGTTCTTC CASSYLDRAYEQFF
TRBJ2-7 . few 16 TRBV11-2 TGTGCCAGCAGCTTAGTCGGGTTACAGGGTAGCCACGAGCAGTACTTC CASSLVGLQGSHEQYF
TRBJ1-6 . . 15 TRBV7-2 TGTGCCAGCAGCCGCGGACGGCGATTTAATTCACCCCTCCACTTT CASSRGRRFNSPLHF
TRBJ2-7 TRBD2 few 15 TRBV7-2 TGTGCCAGCAGCTTAGGGACTAGTCTCGCCTACGAGCAGTACTTC CASSLGTSLAYEQYF
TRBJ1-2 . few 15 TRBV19 TGTGCCAGTAGTCAAAAGACAAGGCTGGACTATGGCTACACCTTC CASSQKTRLDYGYTF
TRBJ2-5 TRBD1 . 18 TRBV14 TGTGCCAGCAGCCACCGCCCTGGACAGGGGCCACGCCAAGAGACCCAGTACTTC CASSHRPGQGPRQETQYF
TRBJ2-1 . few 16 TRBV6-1 TGTGCCAGCAACTTACAATTTAGTGGGGTAGGCAATGAGCAGTTCTTC CASNLQFSGVGNEQFF
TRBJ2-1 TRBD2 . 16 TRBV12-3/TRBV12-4 TGTGCCAGCAGGACCAGCGGGACTAGCGGGAGGGCCCTACAGTTCTTC CASRTSGTSGRALQFF
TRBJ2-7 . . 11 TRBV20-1 TGCAGTGCTAGCGGGTCCTACGAGCAGTACTTC CSASGSYEQYF
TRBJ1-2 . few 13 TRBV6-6 TGTGCCAGCTCCAGTGAAGGCGTCTATGGCTACACCTTC CASSSEGVYGYTF